This T cell receptor beta chain was retrieved from a study of T cell responses to AZD1222 COVID-19 vaccine. Data came from immunoSEQ multiplex PCR; TCRdb stores just in-frame clones and leaves some out. The data show about 110,000 clones, with approximately 94% seen just once and 2.5% to 3% held by the top ten. With respect to this clone: Its antigen is as yet unknown.

The CDR3 contains 15 residues. Per the germline V gene, CDR1 is MRHNA and CDR2 is SNTAGT. V shed 3 bases, J shed 2 bases, and the junction held 1 base outside the gene matches. The study's findings and limits: Only a handful of AZD1222 recipients tested seropositive at baseline.

The rearrangement links TRBV6-4 to TRBJ2-7, with 13 bases fitting TRBD2. Sequenced here: peripheral blood, sampled 28 days after the second AZD1222 dose. The TCR originated in an adult who received the AZD1222 COVID-19 vaccine. This CDR3 is CASSEGTSGAYEQYF. The CDR3 region has the DNA TGTGCCAGCAGTGAGGGGACTAGCGGGGCCTACGAGCAGTACTTC.